These T cell receptor beta chains were read from a single sample in a study of blood T cell repertoires in COVID-19. Sequencing was performed with immunoSEQ multiplex PCR; in TCRdb, only in-frame clones are kept and a portion is missing. The table shows some 370,000 clones, with around 87% occurring only once. Sequenced: peripheral blood. These receptors were taken from a woman aged 25-40 years with COVID-19, enrolled during active disease. Each CDR3 is given with its conserved first and last residue. D genes are given only for firm matches. Clone size, where shown, is once, few, many, or a class for clones that have expanded.

v_call	j_call	d_call	clone_size	cdr3_length	cdr3_aa	cdr3_nt
TRBV7-8	TRBJ2-7	TRBD2	-	16	CASSLVGLAVSYEQYF	TGTGCCAGCAGCTTAGTAGGCCTAGCGGTCTCCTACGAGCAGTACTTC
TRBV10-3	TRBJ1-3	TRBD1	-	14	CAAGQGSSGNTIYF	TGTGCCGCGGGACAGGGCTCCTCTGGAAACACCATATATTTT
TRBV9	TRBJ2-6	-	-	17	CASSAIPRAAGANVLTF	TGTGCCAGCAGCGCCATCCCGAGGGCAGCTGGGGCCAACGTCCTGACTTTC
TRBV5-1	TRBJ1-2	-	-	14	CASRKIRGTYGYTF	TGCGCCAGCAGAAAGATTCGGGGGACGTATGGCTACACCTTC
TRBV4-1	TRBJ2-3	TRBD1	-	17	CASSAPKTGGATDTQYF	TGCGCCAGCAGCGCTCCAAAGACAGGGGGCGCGACAGATACGCAGTATTTT
TRBV9	TRBJ2-7	TRBD1	-	14	CASSVATGGYEQYF	TGTGCCAGCAGCGTCGCAACAGGGGGCTACGAGCAGTACTTC
TRBV4-1	TRBJ2-2	-	-	12	CASSQGGGELFF	TGCGCCAGCAGCCAAGGCGGCGGGGAGCTGTTTTTT
TRBV6-5	TRBJ1-2	-	-	13	CASSYEGLGGYTF	TGTGCCAGCAGTTATGAGGGACTCGGCGGCTACACCTTC
TRBV18	TRBJ2-2	TRBD2	-	16	CASSPNSGRAGGELFF	TGTGCCAGCTCACCCAACAGCGGGAGGGCCGGCGGGGAGCTGTTTTTT
TRBV7-8	TRBJ2-1	TRBD2	-	18	CASSQNLPGLAVYNEQFF	TGTGCCAGCAGCCAAAATCTACCGGGACTAGCGGTCTACAATGAGCAGTTCTTC
TRBV14	TRBJ1-1	-	-	15	CASSRPGGEMTEAFF	TGTGCCAGCAGCCGACCGGGGGGAGAAATGACTGAAGCTTTCTTT
TRBV7-9	TRBJ1-3	-	-	15	CASSLGDSSGNTIYF	TGTGCCAGCAGCTTAGGTGACAGCTCTGGAAACACCATATATTTT
TRBV12-5	TRBJ2-5	-	-	13	CASGPTGSETQYF	TGTGCTAGTGGCCCCACAGGGAGTGAGACCCAGTACTTC
TRBV11-2	TRBJ2-3	TRBD2	-	13	CASSLDSAGGWYF	TGTGCCAGCAGCTTAGATTCGGCGGGAGGATGGTATTTT
TRBV5-6	TRBJ2-5	-	-	13	CASSREFSGTQYF	TGTGCCAGCAGCCGAGAGTTCTCAGGGACCCAGTACTTC
TRBV25-1	TRBJ2-3	TRBD1	-	14	CASGRTGGTDTQYF	TGTGCCAGCGGCCGTACAGGGGGCACAGATACGCAGTATTTT
TRBV15	TRBJ1-6	TRBD1	-	15	CATSRSRDRYSPLHF	TGTGCCACCAGCAGATCCCGGGACAGGTATTCACCCCTCCACTTT
TRBV6-5	TRBJ2-7	TRBD2	-	15	CASSLPLAGADEQYF	TGTGCCAGCAGTTTGCCCCTAGCGGGAGCCGACGAGCAGTACTTC
TRBV6-5	TRBJ1-4	-	-	13	CASSRQANEKLFF	TGTGCCAGCAGCAGACAGGCGAATGAAAAACTGTTTTTT
TRBV5-8	TRBJ2-5	TRBD2	-	17	CASSLGTSGIGEETQYF	TGTGCCAGCAGCTTAGGGACTAGCGGGATTGGGGAGGAGACCCAGTACTTC
TRBV11-2	TRBJ1-1	TRBD1	once	18	CASSHSVGQGARATEAFF	TGTGCCAGCAGCCACTCTGTCGGACAGGGGGCGCGAGCCACTGAAGCTTTCTTT
TRBV28	TRBJ1-4	TRBD1	once	15	CASSSGQLFNEKLFF	TGTGCCAGCAGTTCGGGACAGCTTTTTAATGAAAAACTGTTTTTT
TRBV9	TRBJ2-4	TRBD2	-	14	CASSVDPAGDIQYF	TGTGCCAGCAGCGTAGACCCAGCGGGGGACATTCAGTACTTC
TRBV3-1/TRBV3-2	TRBJ2-5	TRBD1	-	15	CASSQGTGLGETQYF	TGTGCCAGCAGCCAAGGGACAGGGTTGGGAGAGACCCAGTACTTC
TRBV4-2	TRBJ2-7	TRBD2	-	14	CASSQATSGYEQYF	TGTGCCAGCAGCCAAGCGACTAGCGGCTACGAGCAGTACTTC
TRBV28	TRBJ2-3	TRBD2	-	17	CASSPTGLAGPTDTQYF	TGTGCCAGCAGTCCTACCGGACTAGCGGGACCCACAGATACGCAGTATTTT
TRBV5-4	TRBJ1-5	TRBD1	-	13	CASSYRDRGPKHF	TGTGCCAGCAGCTACCGGGACAGGGGTCCTAAGCATTTT
TRBV7-8	TRBJ1-2	TRBD1	-	15	CASSLASTGGFGYTF	TGTGCCAGCAGCTTAGCGTCAACAGGGGGATTTGGCTACACCTTC
TRBV19	TRBJ2-3	TRBD2	-	14	CASSSGRAADTQYF	TGTGCCAGCAGTAGCGGGAGGGCGGCAGATACGCAGTATTTT
TRBV14	TRBJ2-3	TRBD1	few	15	CASSQVQGAVDTQYF	TGTGCCAGCAGCCAAGTGCAGGGGGCTGTAGATACGCAGTATTTT
TRBV7-6	TRBJ2-1	TRBD2	-	15	CASSLYTGEGNEQFF	TGTGCCAGCAGCTTATATACGGGGGAGGGCAATGAGCAGTTCTTC
TRBV11-2	TRBJ1-2	-	once	14	CASSHRAPSYGYTF	TGTGCCAGCAGCCACAGGGCCCCTTCCTATGGCTACACCTTC
TRBV19	TRBJ2-1	TRBD2	-	16	CASNYRGRARSHEQFF	TGTGCCAGTAACTACCGCGGGAGGGCCCGCTCCCATGAGCAGTTCTTC
TRBV7-2	TRBJ1-5	-	-	13	CASSPYSNQPQHF	TGTGCCAGCAGCCCCTATAGCAATCAGCCCCAGCATTTT
TRBV12-3/TRBV12-4	TRBJ2-5	TRBD1	-	13	CASSVTGVETQYF	TGTGCCAGCAGTGTGACAGGGGTAGAGACCCAGTACTTC
TRBV19	TRBJ2-1	TRBD2	-	16	CASSITSGRALNEQFF	TGTGCCAGTAGTATAACTAGCGGGAGGGCTCTAAATGAGCAGTTCTTC
TRBV2	TRBJ2-7	-	-	13	CASSVGMAYEQYF	TGTGCCAGCAGTGTGGGCATGGCCTACGAGCAGTACTTC
TRBV5-1	TRBJ2-7	-	-	13	CASSFSTSYEQYF	TGCGCCAGCAGCTTTTCCACATCCTACGAGCAGTACTTC
TRBV28	TRBJ2-7	TRBD1	-	15	CASSSAGTGHYEQYF	TGTGCCAGCAGTTCCGCCGGGACAGGCCACTACGAGCAGTACTTC
TRBV21-1	TRBJ2-7	-	-	18	CASSKEGTSGSHPYEQYF	TGTGCCAGCAGCAAAGAGGGGACTAGCGGGAGTCACCCCTACGAGCAGTACTTC
TRBV27	TRBJ2-5	-	-	15	CASSLIPVSLETQYF	TGTGCCAGCAGTTTAATCCCAGTCTCGTTAGAGACCCAGTACTTC
TRBV10-2	TRBJ2-2	TRBD2	-	14	CASRGERGTGELFF	TGCGCCAGCCGCGGGGAGCGGGGCACCGGGGAGCTGTTTTTT
TRBV27	TRBJ2-7	-	-	14	CASRSLGTRGEQYF	TGTGCCAGCAGAAGTTTAGGTACCCGGGGGGAGCAGTACTTC
TRBV7-2	TRBJ2-1	-	-	17	CASSLIPGRPGLHEQFF	TGTGCCAGCAGCTTAATCCCGGGAAGACCCGGTCTCCATGAGCAGTTCTTC
TRBV10-1	TRBJ2-1	TRBD1	-	18	CASSEGSRTGAYYNEQFF	TGCGCCAGCAGTGAAGGGTCCAGGACAGGGGCTTACTACAATGAGCAGTTCTTC
TRBV7-3	TRBJ2-3	-	-	13	CASSLIVGDTQYF	TGTGCCAGCAGCTTAATAGTTGGTGATACGCAGTATTTT
TRBV7-8	TRBJ1-2	-	-	14	CASSDGAGNYGYTF	TGTGCCAGCAGCGATGGGGCGGGAAACTATGGCTACACCTTC
TRBV7-2	TRBJ1-5	-	once	13	CASSLLSNQPQHF	TGTGCCAGCAGCTTACTTAGCAATCAGCCCCAGCATTTT
TRBV4-3	TRBJ2-4	-	-	14	CASSQESAGYIQYF	TGCGCCAGCAGCCAAGAAAGCGCAGGGTACATTCAGTACTTC
TRBV10-3	TRBJ2-7	-	-	15	CAISEIGQGGYEQYF	TGTGCCATCAGTGAGATAGGGCAGGGTGGCTACGAGCAGTACTTC
TRBV5-4	TRBJ2-1	TRBD2	-	17	CASSLGLAGGSYNEQFF	TGTGCCAGCAGCTTGGGACTAGCGGGAGGATCCTACAATGAGCAGTTCTTC
TRBV27	TRBJ1-2	-	once	13	CASSLTSNYGYTF	TGTGCCAGCAGCCTCACATCTAACTATGGCTACACCTTC
TRBV27	TRBJ2-2	TRBD2	-	16	CASSYGTSGTTGELFF	TGTGCCAGCAGTTACGGGACTAGCGGGACGACCGGGGAGCTGTTTTTT
TRBV6-5	TRBJ1-1	-	-	15	CASRAGGRWTTEAFF	TGTGCCAGCAGGGCCGGGGGTAGATGGACCACTGAAGCTTTCTTT
TRBV6-1	TRBJ2-7	-	-	17	CASSEKGGQEGPREQYF	TGTGCCAGCAGTGAAAAGGGGGGGCAAGAAGGTCCACGGGAGCAGTACTTC
TRBV27	TRBJ2-5	TRBD1	-	15	CASSLRDRGRETQYF	TGTGCCAGCAGTCTACGGGACAGGGGGCGTGAGACCCAGTACTTC
TRBV7-3	TRBJ2-3	TRBD1	-	17	CASSPPGQGAPPDTQYF	TGTGCCAGCAGCCCTCCGGGACAGGGGGCGCCCCCAGATACGCAGTATTTT
TRBV5-6	TRBJ1-1	-	-	13	CASRQTVNTEAFF	TGTGCCAGCAGACAGACAGTCAACACTGAAGCTTTCTTT
TRBV5-1	TRBJ2-2	TRBD1	-	15	CASSLSGQDTGELFF	TGCGCCAGCAGCTTATCGGGACAGGACACCGGGGAGCTGTTTTTT